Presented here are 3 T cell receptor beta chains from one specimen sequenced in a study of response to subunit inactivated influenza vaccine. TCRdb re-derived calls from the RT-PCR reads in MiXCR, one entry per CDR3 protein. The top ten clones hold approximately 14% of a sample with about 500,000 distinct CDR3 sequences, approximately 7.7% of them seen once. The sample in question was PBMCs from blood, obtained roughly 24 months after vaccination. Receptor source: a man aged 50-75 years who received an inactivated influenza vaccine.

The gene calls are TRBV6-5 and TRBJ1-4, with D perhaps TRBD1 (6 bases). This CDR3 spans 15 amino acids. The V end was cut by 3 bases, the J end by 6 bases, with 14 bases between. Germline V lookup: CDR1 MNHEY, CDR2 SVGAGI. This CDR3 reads CASSYSVGGDEKLFF. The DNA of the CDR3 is TGTGCCAGCAGTTATTCGGTAGGGGGTGATGAAAAACTGTTTTTT.

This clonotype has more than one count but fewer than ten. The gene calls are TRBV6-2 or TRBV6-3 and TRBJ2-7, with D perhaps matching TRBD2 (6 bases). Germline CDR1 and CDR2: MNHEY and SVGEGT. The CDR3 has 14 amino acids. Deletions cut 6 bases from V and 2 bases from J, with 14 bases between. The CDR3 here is CASRRLWGAYEQYF. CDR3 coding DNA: TGTGCCAGCAGACGCCTCTGGGGGGCCTACGAGCAGTACTTC.

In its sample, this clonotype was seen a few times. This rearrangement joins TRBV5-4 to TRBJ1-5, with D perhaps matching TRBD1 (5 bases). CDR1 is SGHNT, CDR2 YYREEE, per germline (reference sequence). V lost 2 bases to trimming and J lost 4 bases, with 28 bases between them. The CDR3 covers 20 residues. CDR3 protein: CASSLGIGGSARQRNQPQHF. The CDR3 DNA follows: TGTGCCAGCAGCTTAGGTATCGGGGGGTCGGCTCGACAGAGGAATCAGCCCCAGCATTTT.